Included here is one TCR beta chain sequence, with context. What it binds is not known. The CDR3 spans 15 residues. The germline V gene encodes CDR1 SEHNR and CDR2 FQNEAQ (reference sequence). Trimming removed 1 base at V and 7 bases at J, with 14 bases between. This entry is derived from a study of CD8 T cells in ankylosing spondylitis. Whole-study findings and limits: Both synovial fluid and blood in reactive arthritis had previously been reported to carry some motif variants. In ankylosing spondylitis blood, a motif of seven or eight highly homologous TCR beta variants appeared characteristic. CD8+ disease-linked clones were present at relatively low frequencies in blood. Within matched ankylosing spondylitis synovial fluid, disease-linked clones were reportedly significantly enriched.

Researchers built TCR beta libraries using quantitative 5'-RACE with molecular barcodes. TCRdb reprocessed the 5' RACE reads with MiXCR, giving one entry per CDR3 protein. Of under 950,000 distinct CDR3 sequences in the sample, over 15% were seen once. The sequence came from a male donor with ankylosing spondylitis. The genes are TRBV7-9 and TRBJ2-4, with a weak D call TRBD2 (6 bases). What was sequenced was blood, either unsorted or a sorted T cell fraction (not recorded which). The CDR3 DNA sequence: TGTGCCAGCAGCTTAGAAGTCCCTGGGACTAACATTCAGTACTTC. Its protein product is CASSLEVPGTNIQYF.